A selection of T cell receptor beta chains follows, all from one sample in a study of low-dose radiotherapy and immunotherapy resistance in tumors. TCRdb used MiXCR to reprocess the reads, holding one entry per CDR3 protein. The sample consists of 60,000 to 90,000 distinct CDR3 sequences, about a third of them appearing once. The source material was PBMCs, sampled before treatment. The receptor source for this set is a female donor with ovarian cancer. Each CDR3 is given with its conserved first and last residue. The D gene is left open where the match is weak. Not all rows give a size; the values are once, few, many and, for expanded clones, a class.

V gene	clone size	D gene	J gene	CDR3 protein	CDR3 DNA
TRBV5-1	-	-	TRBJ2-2	CASSLVSDGELFF	TGCGCCAGCAGCTTGGTGTCAGACGGGGAGCTGTTTTTT
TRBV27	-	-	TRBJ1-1	CASSTRRAENTEAFF	TGTGCCAGCAGTACTAGGAGGGCGGAAAACACTGAAGCTTTCTTT
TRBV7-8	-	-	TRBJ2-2	CASSPVSTTGDYTGELFF	TGTGCCAGCAGCCCAGTATCCACTACAGGGGACTACACCGGGGAGCTGTTTTTT
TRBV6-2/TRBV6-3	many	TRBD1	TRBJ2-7	CASKRTGGNYEQYF	TGTGCCAGCAAACGGACAGGGGGAAATTACGAGCAGTACTTC
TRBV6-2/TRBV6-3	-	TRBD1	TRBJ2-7	CASSSRDRSSYEQYF	TGTGCCAGCAGTTCCCGGGACAGGAGCTCCTACGAGCAGTACTTC
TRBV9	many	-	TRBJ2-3	CASSVLDTQYF	TGTGCCAGCAGCGTTCTGGATACGCAGTATTTT
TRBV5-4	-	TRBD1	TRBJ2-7	CASSLRDRSSYEQYF	TGTGCCAGCAGCTTGCGGGACAGAAGCTCCTACGAGCAGTACTTC
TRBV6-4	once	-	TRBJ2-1	CASSDYQSSYNEQFF	TGTGCCAGCAGTGACTACCAGAGCTCCTACAATGAGCAGTTCTTC
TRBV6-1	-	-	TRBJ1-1	CASSEARSDRLNTEAFF	TGTGCCAGCAGTGAAGCTCGGTCGGACAGACTGAACACTGAAGCTTTCTTT
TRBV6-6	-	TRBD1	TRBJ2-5	CASSYFGQATQYF	TGTGCCAGCAGTTACTTCGGACAGGCTACCCAGTACTTC
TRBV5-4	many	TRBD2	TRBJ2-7	CASSPQASGDYEQYF	TGTGCCAGCAGCCCGCAGGCTAGCGGTGACTACGAGCAGTACTTC
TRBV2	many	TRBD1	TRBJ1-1	CASRAGTGESTEAFF	TGTGCCAGCAGGGCCGGGACAGGGGAGAGCACTGAAGCTTTCTTT
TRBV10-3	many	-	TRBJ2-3	CAISGGGRPSGRSTDTQYF	TGTGCCATCAGTGGGGGGGGGCGGCCCAGCGGACGAAGCACAGATACGCAGTATTTT
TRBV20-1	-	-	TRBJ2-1	CSARVYGGHYNEQFF	TGCAGTGCTAGAGTTTACGGGGGGCACTACAATGAGCAGTTCTTC
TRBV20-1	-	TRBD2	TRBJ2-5	CSAFTSGGAVGAETQYF	TGCAGTGCCTTTACTAGCGGGGGGGCCGTGGGTGCAGAGACCCAGTACTTC
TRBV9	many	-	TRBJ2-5	CASSVTRDSTAKYF	TGTGCCAGCAGCGTAACCCGAGATTCGACGGCCAAGTACTTC
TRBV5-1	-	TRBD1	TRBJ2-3	CASRSGTGSVDTQYF	TGCGCCAGCAGGTCCGGGACAGGTTCAGTAGATACGCAGTATTTT
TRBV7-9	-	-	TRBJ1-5	CASSLAGTSLHQPQHF	TGTGCCAGCAGCCTCGCAGGGACCTCTCTCCACCAGCCCCAGCATTTT
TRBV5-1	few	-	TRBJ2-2	CASSLAIGRINTGELFF	TGCGCCAGCAGCTTGGCCATTGGCAGGATAAACACCGGGGAGCTGTTTTTT
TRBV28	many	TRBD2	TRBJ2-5	CASSLLRGGRFLETQYF	TGTGCCAGCAGTTTATTACGGGGGGGCCGGTTTTTAGAGACCCAGTACTTC
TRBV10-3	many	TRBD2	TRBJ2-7	CAISRLAGGSYEQYF	TGTGCCATCAGTAGACTAGCGGGAGGGTCCTACGAGCAGTACTTC
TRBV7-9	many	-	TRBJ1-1	CASSPAHGGTEAFF	TGTGCCAGCAGCCCAGCCCATGGTGGAACTGAAGCTTTCTTT